One and the same sample provided the 26 T cell receptor beta chains below, sequenced in a study of T cells after yellow fever vaccination. TCRdb re-called the 5' RACE reads with MiXCR, one entry per CDR3 protein. In the table there are approximately 510,000 distinct CDR3 sequences, roughly 22% of which are singletons. The sequenced sample was PBMCs, obtained about 21 days after the first yellow fever vaccination. Source of these receptors: a man aged 18 to 35 who received the YFV17D yellow fever vaccine.

V gene TRBV12-3 or TRBV12-4 combines with J gene TRBJ2-3; D is possibly TRBD1 or TRBD2 (6 bases each). V dropped 8 bases and J dropped 6 bases, with 18 bases sitting between them. The CDR3 totals 14 residues. The CDR3 DNA sequence: TGTGCCAGCGGACTGGGGGGCCCGGGGGATACGCAGTATTTT. Translated: CASGLGGPGDTQYF.

The chain couples TRBV28 to TRBJ2-3, with 9 positions matching TRBD1. The V segment lost 6 bases and the J segment 2 bases; nucleotides outside the gene matches: 6. Germline V gene sequence: CDR1 MDHEN, CDR2 SYDVKM. CDR3 size: 15 residues. CDR3 sequence reads: CASRDRGFDTDTQYF. CDR3 sequence (DNA): TGTGCCAGCAGGGACAGGGGATTTGACACAGATACGCAGTATTTT.

This clonotype occurred a few times. The rearrangement links TRBV4-1 to TRBJ1-1, with TRBD1 as a possible D gene (6 bases). Germline assignment: CDR1 MGHRA and CDR2 YSYEKL. Trimming shortened V by 0 bases and J by 11 bases, and 19 bases separated the two germline ends. The CDR3 totals 15 residues. CDR3 protein: CASSQDRGRRGEAFF. CDR3 nucleotide sequence: TGCGCCAGCAGCCAAGATAGAGGTCGCAGGGGAGAGGCTTTCTTT.

The rearrangement links TRBV7-9 to TRBJ1-1; D unclear. The V and J ends lost 5 bases and 4 bases respectively, with 14 bases between them. This CDR3 spans 14 amino acids. Germline CDR1 reads SEHNR; CDR2 reads FQNEAQ (reference sequence). The CDR3 coding sequence is TGTGCCAGCAGCCTCATGGGCACCAGCACTGAAGCTTTCTTT. It codes for CASSLMGTSTEAFF.

This chain uses TRBV15 with TRBJ1-3; D is undetermined. Per the germline V gene, CDR1 is LNHNV and CDR2 is YYDKDF (reference sequence). Trimming took off 10 bases at V and 0 bases at J, with 10 bases between the two ends. The CDR3 runs to 13 residues. CDR3 loop: CASRPSSGNTIYF. The CDR3 DNA reads as TGTGCCAGTCGACCTAGCTCTGGAAACACCATATATTTT.

This chain uses TRBV7-9 with TRBJ2-1, with 13 positions matching TRBD2. V was pared by 4 bases and J by 9 bases, with 3 bases of the junction left unmatched. The CDR3 length is 14 residues. CDR1 and CDR2 from the germline V gene are SEHNR and FQNEAQ (reference sequence). The CDR3 region is CASSSTSGGGEQFF. CDR3 DNA sequence: TGTGCCAGCAGCTCAACTAGCGGGGGGGGTGAGCAGTTCTTC.

This clonotype was observed a handful of times. The rearrangement links TRBV7-6 to TRBJ2-3; 7 nucleotides line up with TRBD2. This CDR3 is 18 amino acids long. The V and J ends lost 1 base and 0 bases, in that order; junction bases with no gene match: 10. Germline V gives CDR1 SGHVS, CDR2 FNYEAQ. The CDR3 reads CASSLGSSSGASTDTQYF. In DNA form, the CDR3 reads TGTGCCAGCAGCTTAGGGTCATCCAGCGGGGCTAGCACAGATACGCAGTATTTT.

The chain couples TRBV12-3 or TRBV12-4 to TRBJ1-2, with TRBD1 matching 10 bases. J was trimmed by 4 bases and V by 4 bases; bases with no gene match: 0. The length of the CDR3 is 13 residues. The CDR3 region has the DNA TGTGCCAGCAGTTGGACAGGGGGCTATGGCTACACCTTC. Its protein product is CASSWTGGYGYTF.

In DNA, the CDR3 is TGCAGCGTTGCCCGCGCCCACGACAATGAGCAGTTCTTC. This encodes CSVARAHDNEQFF. The rearrangement joins TRBV29-1 to TRBJ2-1; no definite D call. The V and J ends lost 4 bases and 5 bases respectively, with 12 bases between them. CDR3 length: 13 residues. CDR1 and CDR2 from the germline V gene are SQVTM and ANQGSEA.

The chain joins TRBV20-1 to TRBJ2-1; unclear D gene. V lost 5 bases and J lost 6, with 17 bases in between. Germline loops: CDR1 DFQATT, CDR2 SNEGSKA (reference sequence). The CDR3 covers 14 residues. The CDR3 here is CSASSGSHGNEQFF. As DNA, the CDR3 is TGCAGTGCTTCCTCCGGGTCCCATGGCAATGAGCAGTTCTTC.

This clonotype appeared many times. The chain recombines TRBV5-6 with TRBJ2-7; no firm D call. Germline V gives CDR1 SGHDT, CDR2 YYEEEE. V shed 1 base and J shed 4 bases, with 6 bases lying between them. CDR3 length equals 12 residues. The CDR3 DNA reads as TGTGCCAGCAGCTTGAGAGATTACGAGCAGTACTTC. Amino acid sequence: CASSLRDYEQYF.

This clonotype was counted once. The chain employs TRBV9 and TRBJ2-6; D assignment may be TRBD1 or TRBD2 (5 bases each). The CDR3 is made up of 17 amino acids. Trimming shortened V by 0 bases and J by 0 bases, and 10 bases separated the two germline ends. Germline V gene sequence: CDR1 SGDLS, CDR2 YYNGEE. The CDR3 nucleotides are TGTGCCAGCAGCGTAGACGGGGCCGTCTCTGGGGCCAACGTCCTGACTTTC. Protein sequence: CASSVDGAVSGANVLTF.

Worth noting for this clonotype: Germline is not matched at one junction end, which may reflect a read error. The chain combines TRBV7-7 with TRBJ2-5, with D hard to call. The CDR3 is made up of 13 amino acids. Germline-derived CDR1 and CDR2 are SSHAT and FNYEAQ (reference sequence). The CDR3, as DNA: TGTGCTAGCAGCGTGGCGCCCCAAGAGACCCAGTACTTC. Translation: CASSVAPQETQYF.

This CDR3 reads CASSVDRTGGLHEQFF. DNA for the CDR3: TGTGCCAGCAGCGTAGATAGGACAGGGGGATTACATGAGCAGTTCTTC. The rearrangement links TRBV9 to TRBJ2-1; 10 bases are shared with TRBD1. CDR1 SGDLS and CDR2 YYNGEE come from the germline V gene. Germline trimming cut 0 bases from V and 8 bases from J; bases unmatched to any gene: 8. CDR3 length: 16 residues.

This clonotype was seen a handful of times. V and J are TRBV3-1 and TRBJ1-1, with D perhaps TRBD1 (5 bases). CDR1 LGHDT and CDR2 YNNKEL come from the germline V gene (reference sequence). The V and J ends lost 0 bases and 4 bases respectively, with 12 bases between them. CDR3 length equals 15 residues. This CDR3 is CASSQDLLGVTEAFF. The CDR3 DNA is TGTGCCAGCAGCCAAGATCTCCTGGGGGTCACTGAAGCTTTCTTT.

The table lists this clonotype with a few counts. V gene TRBV12-3 or TRBV12-4 combines with J gene TRBJ2-2; no clear D gene. Trimming took 2 bases from V and 7 from J, leaving 14 bases between them. The CDR3 contains 15 residues. The CDR3 loop reads CASSLRLGYGGELFF. The CDR3 nucleotides read TGTGCCAGCAGTTTACGTTTGGGGTACGGCGGGGAGCTGTTTTTT.

The chain recombines TRBV2 with TRBJ1-3; tentative D call: TRBD1 (6 bases). CDR3 length: 14 residues. CDR1 SNHLY and CDR2 FYNNEI come from the germline V gene. The ends were cut back, 6 bases at V and 3 bases at J, with 12 bases in the middle. As DNA, the CDR3 is TGTGCCAGCAGCGGTTGGGGGCTTGGAAACACCATATATTTT. Residues: CASSGWGLGNTIYF.

This clonotype came up a few times. The CDR3 DNA follows: TGCGCCAGCGCTTTAGGACAGCCGAGCTCTGGGGCCAACGTCCTGACTTTC. Translation gives CASALGQPSSGANVLTF. V is TRBV10-2 and J is TRBJ2-6; TRBD1 might be the D (6 bases). Trimming took off 8 bases at V and 0 bases at J, with 17 bases between the two ends. The CDR3 contains 17 residues. From germline, CDR1 is WSHSY and CDR2 SAAADI.

V usage is TRBV20-1 and J usage is TRBJ2-7; D perhaps matches TRBD2 (6 bases). The germline gives CDR1 DFQATT, CDR2 SNEGSKA (reference sequence). This CDR3 is 14 amino acids long. The V gene lost 0 bases and the J gene lost 2 bases, with 11 bases spanning the gap. The DNA of the CDR3 is TGCAGTGCTAGAGAGCTTGGGGGGACCTACGAGCAGTACTTC. This codes for CSARELGGTYEQYF.

The V and J genes are TRBV2 and TRBJ2-7, with D possibly being TRBD1 (5 bases). V was trimmed by 9 bases and J by 2 bases, leaving 17 bases between them. Germline V gene sequence: CDR1 SNHLY, CDR2 FYNNEI. CDR3 length: 14 amino acids. The CDR3 is CASSSRGVTYEQYF. In DNA, the CDR3 is TGTGCCAGTTCTAGTAGGGGTGTAACCTACGAGCAGTACTTC.

This clonotype was counted many times. CDR3: CATSREEKRAVGEQFF. CDR3 nucleotides: TGTGCCACCAGCAGAGAGGAAAAGCGGGCGGTTGGGGAGCAGTTCTTC. The genes are TRBV15 and TRBJ2-1; possible D gene TRBD2, 6 bases. The germline V gene has CDR1 LNHNV and CDR2 YYDKDF (reference sequence). CDR3 length: 16 amino acids. The V gene lost 0 bases and the J gene lost 10 bases, with 19 bases spanning the gap.

V gene TRBV19 combines with J gene TRBJ1-1; 9 bases agree with TRBD1. CDR3 length: 16 residues. Germline V lookup: CDR1 LNHDA, CDR2 SQIVND (reference sequence). J lost 0 bases, V lost 4 bases, and 6 bases had no gene match. CDR3 DNA sequence: TGTGCCAGTAGTACCTTGGACAGGGGCCTGAACACTGAAGCTTTCTTT. It codes for CASSTLDRGLNTEAFF.

In its sample, this clonotype was seen a few times. CDR3 sequence: CASNRGPEAFF. As DNA, the CDR3 is TGTGCCAGCAACCGGGGGCCTGAAGCTTTCTTT. The gene calls are TRBV12-3 or TRBV12-4 and TRBJ1-1; TRBD1 is a possible D gene (6 bases). V was pared by 7 bases and J by 6 bases, with 9 bases between. The CDR3 covers 11 residues.

This clonotype was detected only a few times. The chain has TRBV7-2 and TRBJ1-5; no clear D gene. CDR3 size: 15 residues. Per germline, CDR1 SGHTA and CDR2 FQGNSA. Deletions cut 0 bases from V and 4 bases from J, with 10 bases between. The CDR3 DNA is TGTGCCAGCAGCTTAGCGCCGTTCATTAATCAGCCCCAGCATTTT. Protein product: CASSLAPFINQPQHF.

This clonotype has just a few counts. The chain has TRBV5-1 and TRBJ1-2, with D perhaps TRBD1 (5 bases). Germline CDR1 reads SGHRS; CDR2 reads YFSETQ. V gave up 2 bases and J gave up 7 bases, with 12 bases separating them. The CDR3 length is 13 residues. The CDR3 is CASSFETGSGYTF. CDR3 DNA sequence: TGCGCCAGCAGCTTCGAAACAGGATCTGGCTACACCTTC.

This clonotype was seen only a few times. The rearrangement joins TRBV5-1 to TRBJ1-2; D not resolved. Trimming removed 1 base at V and 3 bases at J, with 10 bases between. Germline assignment: CDR1 SGHRS and CDR2 YFSETQ. The CDR3 totals 14 residues. CDR3 sequence (DNA): TGCGCCAGCAGCTTGACTACGCTGGACTATGGCTACACCTTC. Residues: CASSLTTLDYGYTF.